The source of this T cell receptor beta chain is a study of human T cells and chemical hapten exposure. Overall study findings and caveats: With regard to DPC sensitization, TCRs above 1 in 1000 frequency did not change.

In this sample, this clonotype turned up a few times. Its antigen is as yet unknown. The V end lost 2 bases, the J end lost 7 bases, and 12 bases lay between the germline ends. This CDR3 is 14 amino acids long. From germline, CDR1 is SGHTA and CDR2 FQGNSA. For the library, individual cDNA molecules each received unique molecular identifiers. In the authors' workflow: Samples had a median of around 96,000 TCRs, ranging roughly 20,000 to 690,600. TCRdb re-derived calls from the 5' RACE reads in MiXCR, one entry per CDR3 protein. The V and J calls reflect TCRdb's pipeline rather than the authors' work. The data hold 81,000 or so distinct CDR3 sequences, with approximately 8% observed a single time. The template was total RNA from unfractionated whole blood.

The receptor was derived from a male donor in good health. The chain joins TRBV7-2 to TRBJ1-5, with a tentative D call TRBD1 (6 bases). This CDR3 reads CASSLRPGVQPQHF. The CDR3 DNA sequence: TGTGCCAGCAGCTTACGTCCAGGGGTCCAGCCCCAGCATTTT.